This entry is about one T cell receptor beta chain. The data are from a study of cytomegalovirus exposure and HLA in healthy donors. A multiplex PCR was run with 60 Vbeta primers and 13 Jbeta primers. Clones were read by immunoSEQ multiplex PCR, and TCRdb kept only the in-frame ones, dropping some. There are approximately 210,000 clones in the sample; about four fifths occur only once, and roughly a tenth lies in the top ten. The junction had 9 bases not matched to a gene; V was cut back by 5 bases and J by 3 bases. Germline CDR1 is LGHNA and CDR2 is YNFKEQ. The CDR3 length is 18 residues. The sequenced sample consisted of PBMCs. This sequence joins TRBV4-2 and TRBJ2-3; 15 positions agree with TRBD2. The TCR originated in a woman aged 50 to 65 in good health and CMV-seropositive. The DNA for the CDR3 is TGTGCCAGCAGCTCAAGGACTAGCGGGGGGGCAAAGACAGATACGCAGTATTTT. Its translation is CASSSRTSGGAKTDTQYF.